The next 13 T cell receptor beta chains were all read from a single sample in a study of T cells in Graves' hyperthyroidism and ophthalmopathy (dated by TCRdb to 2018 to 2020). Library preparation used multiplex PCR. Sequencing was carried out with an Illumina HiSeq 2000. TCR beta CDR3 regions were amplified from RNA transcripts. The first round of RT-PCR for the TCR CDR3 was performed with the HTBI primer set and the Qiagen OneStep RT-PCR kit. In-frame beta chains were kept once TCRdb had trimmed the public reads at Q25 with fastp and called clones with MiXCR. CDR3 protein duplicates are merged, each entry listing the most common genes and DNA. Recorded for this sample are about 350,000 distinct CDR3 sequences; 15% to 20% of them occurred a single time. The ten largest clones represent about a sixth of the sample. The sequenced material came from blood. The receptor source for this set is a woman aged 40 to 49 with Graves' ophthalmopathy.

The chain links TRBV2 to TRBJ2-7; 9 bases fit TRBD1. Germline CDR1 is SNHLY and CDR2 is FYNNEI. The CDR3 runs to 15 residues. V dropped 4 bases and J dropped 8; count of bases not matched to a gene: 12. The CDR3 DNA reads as TGTGCCAGCAGTGTGATTGGGACAGGGCCCTTGCAGCAGTACTTC. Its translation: CASSVIGTGPLQQYF.

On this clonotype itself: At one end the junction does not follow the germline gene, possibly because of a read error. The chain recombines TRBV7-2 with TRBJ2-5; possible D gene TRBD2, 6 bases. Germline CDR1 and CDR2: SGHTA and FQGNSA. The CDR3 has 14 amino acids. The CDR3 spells CASRPLAAQETQYF. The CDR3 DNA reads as TGTGCCAGCAGGCCCTTAGCGGCCCAAGAGACGCAGTACTTC.

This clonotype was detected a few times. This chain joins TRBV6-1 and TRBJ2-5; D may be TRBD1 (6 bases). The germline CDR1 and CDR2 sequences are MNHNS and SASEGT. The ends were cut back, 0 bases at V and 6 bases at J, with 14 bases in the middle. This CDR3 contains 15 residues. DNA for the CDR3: TGTGCCAGCAGTGAAGCCGGGACACGCAGGCAGACCCAGTACTTC. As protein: CASSEAGTRRQTQYF.

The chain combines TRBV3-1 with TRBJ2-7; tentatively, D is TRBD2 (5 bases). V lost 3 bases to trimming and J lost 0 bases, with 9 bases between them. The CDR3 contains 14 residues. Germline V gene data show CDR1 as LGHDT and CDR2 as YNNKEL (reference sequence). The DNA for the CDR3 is TGTGCCAGCAGCCATACCGGGGACTCCTACGAGCAGTACTTC. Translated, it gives CASSHTGDSYEQYF.

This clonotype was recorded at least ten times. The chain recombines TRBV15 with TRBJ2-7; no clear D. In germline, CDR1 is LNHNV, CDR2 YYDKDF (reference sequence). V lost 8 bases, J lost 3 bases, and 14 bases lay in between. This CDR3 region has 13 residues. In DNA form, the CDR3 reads TGTGCCACCTCATTGGGTGAGAGCTACGAGCAGTACTTC. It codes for CATSLGESYEQYF. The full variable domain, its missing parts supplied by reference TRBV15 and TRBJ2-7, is DAMVIQNPRYQVTQFGKPVTLSCSQTLNHNVMYWYQQKSSQAPKLLFHYYDKDFNNEADTPDNFQSRRPNTSFCFLDIRSPGLGDTAMYLCATSLGESYEQYFGPGTRLTVT.

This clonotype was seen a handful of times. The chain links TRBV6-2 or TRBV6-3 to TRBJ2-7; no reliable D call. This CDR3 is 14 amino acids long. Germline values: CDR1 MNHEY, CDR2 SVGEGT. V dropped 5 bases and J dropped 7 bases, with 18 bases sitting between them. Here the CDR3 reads CASSTPGPLWEQYF. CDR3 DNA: TGTGCCAGCAGTACTCCGGGCCCCTTATGGGAGCAGTACTTC.

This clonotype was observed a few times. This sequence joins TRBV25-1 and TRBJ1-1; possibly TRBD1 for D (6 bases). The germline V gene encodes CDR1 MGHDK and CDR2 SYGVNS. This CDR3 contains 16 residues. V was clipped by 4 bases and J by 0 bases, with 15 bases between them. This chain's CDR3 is CASSGKKGGLNTEAFF. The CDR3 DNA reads TGTGCCAGCAGTGGCAAAAAGGGGGGATTGAACACTGAAGCTTTCTTT.

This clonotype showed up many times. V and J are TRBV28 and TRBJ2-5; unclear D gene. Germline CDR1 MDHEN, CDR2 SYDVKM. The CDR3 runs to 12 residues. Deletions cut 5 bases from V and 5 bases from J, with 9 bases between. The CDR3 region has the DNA TGTGCCAGCAGTGGGCCGCTGGAGACCCAGTACTTC. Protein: CASSGPLETQYF.

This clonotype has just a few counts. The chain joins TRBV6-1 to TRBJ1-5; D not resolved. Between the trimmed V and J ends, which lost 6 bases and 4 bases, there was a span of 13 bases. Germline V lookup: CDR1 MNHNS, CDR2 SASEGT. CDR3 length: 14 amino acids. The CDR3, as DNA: TGTGCCAGCAGCGCATACAGTCGAAATCAGCCCCAGCATTTT. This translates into CASSAYSRNQPQHF.

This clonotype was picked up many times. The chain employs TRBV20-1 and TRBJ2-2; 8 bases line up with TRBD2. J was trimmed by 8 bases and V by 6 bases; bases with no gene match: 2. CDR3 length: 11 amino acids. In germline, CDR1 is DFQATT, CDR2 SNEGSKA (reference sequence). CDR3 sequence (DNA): TGCAGTGCAAGACTAGCGGGGGAGCTGTTTTTT. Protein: CSARLAGELFF.

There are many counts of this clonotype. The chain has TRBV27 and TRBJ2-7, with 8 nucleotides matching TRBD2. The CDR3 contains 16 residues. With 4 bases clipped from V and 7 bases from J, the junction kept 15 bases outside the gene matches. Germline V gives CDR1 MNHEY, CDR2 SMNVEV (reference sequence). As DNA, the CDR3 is TGTGCCAGCAGTTCCCTATCGTCGGGAGGGCCAGGGGAGCAGTACTTC. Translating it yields CASSSLSSGGPGEQYF.

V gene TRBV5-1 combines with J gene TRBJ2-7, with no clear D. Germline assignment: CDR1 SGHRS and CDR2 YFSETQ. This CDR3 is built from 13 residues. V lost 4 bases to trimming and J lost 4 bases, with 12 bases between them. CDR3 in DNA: TGCGCCAGCAGCATTGCGGTAGATTACGAGCAGTACTTC. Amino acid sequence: CASSIAVDYEQYF.

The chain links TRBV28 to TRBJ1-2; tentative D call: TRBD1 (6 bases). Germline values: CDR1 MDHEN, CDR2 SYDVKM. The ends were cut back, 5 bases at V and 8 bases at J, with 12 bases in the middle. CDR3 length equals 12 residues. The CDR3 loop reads CASSNRASGYTF. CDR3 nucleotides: TGTGCCAGCAGTAACAGGGCTTCCGGCTACACCTTC.